This record covers a single T cell receptor beta chain. No antigen is known for it. Germline V gene lookup returns CDR1 LGHNA and CDR2 YNFKEQ. V lost 8 bases and J lost 10, with 21 bases in between. The CDR3 consists of 15 residues. This sample was taken from a study of beta chain features in type 1 diabetes. Study at large: Patients were similar to healthy donors in age and gender (as well as in cell yields). Examination spanned about 110 million sorted cells from all samples. General study findings and limits: For Type 1 diabetes patients, all four CD4+ subsets carried TCRB CDR3s that were moderately but significantly shorter. PCR may have favored shorter templates equally in patients and controls. VDJ junctions from patients with type 1 diabetes contained fewer insertions and more deletions.

The isolated RNA, all of it, was reverse transcribed, so expressed TCRB transcripts were what got sequenced. TCRdb keeps only in-frame clones here, not all; method: immunoSEQ multiplex PCR. The table has 250,000 or so clones, just over 20% seen once. Material for sequencing was naive CD4+ T cells from blood. This TCR derives from a middle-aged woman with type 1 diabetes. V and J are TRBV4-2 and TRBJ1-6, with D possibly TRBD1 on 6 matching bases. The CDR3: CASGPGTLGRSPLHF. The CDR3, as DNA: TGTGCCAGCGGCCCCGGGACACTGGGTCGATCACCCCTCCACTTT.